These T cell receptor beta chains were read from a single sample in a study of control samples from healthy donors and cancer patients. TCRdb keeps only in-frame clones here, not all; method: immunoSEQ multiplex PCR. This table has fewer than 130,000 clones, over 75% appearing once. The material sequenced was PBMCs. Every receptor here comes from a woman aged 55-69 years with lung cancer. Each CDR3 is given with its conserved first and last residue. D genes are given only for firm matches. Clone size is stated in some rows and not others, as once, few, many or a class when expanded.

v_call	d_call	clone_size	cdr3_length	j_call	cdr3_aa	cdr3_nt
TRBV9	TRBD1	once	12	TRBJ2-7	CASSPDRYEQYF	TGTGCCAGCAGCCCGGACAGGTACGAGCAGTACTTC
TRBV15	TRBD2	.	17	TRBJ2-1	CATSRDRVAGGRDEQFF	TGTGCCACCAGCAGAGATCGGGTAGCGGGGGGGCGGGATGAGCAGTTCTTC
TRBV6-4	.	.	15	TRBJ2-1	CASSYSMGGNNEQFF	TGTGCCAGCAGTTACTCGATGGGCGGTAACAATGAGCAGTTCTTC
TRBV2	TRBD1	.	13	TRBJ2-2	CASTRTGGGELFF	TGTGCCAGCACCAGGACAGGGGGCGGGGAGCTGTTTTTT
TRBV18	.	once	16	TRBJ1-3	CASSPQYKTSGNTIYF	TGTGCCAGCTCACCACAGTATAAGACTTCTGGAAACACCATATATTTT
TRBV27	.	.	13	TRBJ1-5	CASKKHGNQPQHF	TGTGCCAGCAAAAAACACGGCAATCAGCCCCAGCATTTT
TRBV3-1/TRBV3-2	.	.	13	TRBJ1-1	CASSQDFSGGAFF	TGTGCCAGCAGCCAAGATTTTTCCGGAGGGGCTTTCTTT
TRBV2	TRBD1	.	15	TRBJ1-4	CASSAIGTGSEKLFF	TGTGCCAGCAGTGCTATTGGGACAGGGTCCGAAAAACTGTTTTTT
TRBV10-3	TRBD2	.	14	TRBJ2-2	CAISAGLAGGELFF	TGTGCCATCAGCGCGGGACTAGCAGGCGGGGAGCTGTTTTTT
TRBV11-3	TRBD2	.	16	TRBJ2-3	CASSLGLAGGTDTQYF	TGTGCCAGCAGCTTGGGACTAGCGGGTGGCACAGATACGCAGTATTTT
TRBV7-9	TRBD1	.	18	TRBJ1-4	CASSLGWTGVATNEKLFF	TGTGCCAGCAGCTTAGGTTGGACAGGGGTTGCAACTAATGAAAAACTGTTTTTT
TRBV27	.	.	14	TRBJ2-3	CASRRGDRTDTQYF	TGTGCCAGCCGAAGGGGCGACCGCACAGATACGCAGTATTTT
TRBV27	TRBD2	.	14	TRBJ2-1	CASRRGGSYNEQFF	TGTGCCAGCCGGCGGGGGGGCTCCTACAATGAGCAGTTCTTC
TRBV7-2	TRBD2	.	17	TRBJ2-2	CASREHSGGANTGELFF	TGTGCCAGCAGAGAGCATAGCGGGGGAGCGAACACCGGGGAGCTGTTTTTT
TRBV24-1	TRBD1	.	15	TRBJ2-1	CATSVDRGTYNEQFF	TGTGCCACCAGTGTCGACAGGGGCACCTACAATGAGCAGTTCTTC
TRBV25-1	.	.	12	TRBJ1-5	CASSRGGQPQHF	TGTGCCAGCAGTCGGGGAGGACAGCCCCAGCATTTT
TRBV2	TRBD1	.	12	TRBJ2-1	CASSETGHEQFF	TGTGCCAGCAGTGAGACAGGGCATGAGCAGTTCTTC
TRBV27	.	.	14	TRBJ1-2	CASKSGLLNYGYTF	TGTGCCAGCAAGTCCGGACTGTTGAACTATGGCTACACCTTC
TRBV21-1	.	.	14	TRBJ1-5	CASSRRSGNQPQHF	TGTGCCAGCAGTCGTAGGTCCGGCAATCAGCCCCAGCATTTT
TRBV20-1	TRBD2	.	21	TRBJ2-1	CSASSGAGTSGRGMSYNEQFF	TGCAGTGCTAGTTCAGGGGCCGGGACTAGCGGGAGGGGGATGTCCTACAATGAGCAGTTCTTC
TRBV9	.	.	13	TRBJ2-5	CASSPGLKETQYF	TGTGCCAGCAGCCCTGGACTCAAAGAGACCCAGTACTTC
TRBV3-1/TRBV3-2	.	.	14	TRBJ1-1	CASSPRPLDAEAFF	TGTGCCAGCAGCCCGCGGCCCCTCGACGCTGAAGCTTTCTTT
TRBV11-2	TRBD1	.	14	TRBJ2-2	CASSPGQHTGELFF	TGTGCCAGCAGCCCGGGACAGCACACCGGGGAGCTGTTTTTT
TRBV5-4	.	.	13	TRBJ2-1	CASSFDETGEQFF	TGTGCCAGCAGCTTTGACGAAACGGGGGAGCAGTTCTTC
TRBV7-2	.	.	14	TRBJ1-5	CASSRGQLNQPQHF	TGTGCCAGCAGCCGGGGACAACTTAATCAGCCCCAGCATTTT
TRBV6-1	.	few	16	TRBJ1-5	CASSESRARGVQPQHF	TGTGCCAGCAGTGAAAGTAGAGCCCGGGGGGTACAGCCCCAGCATTTT
TRBV5-1	TRBD2	.	15	TRBJ2-3	CASSPGLAYPDTQYF	TGCGCCAGCAGCCCCGGACTAGCGTATCCAGATACGCAGTATTTT
TRBV5-1	.	.	15	TRBJ1-1	CASSLSGFGNTEAFF	TGCGCCAGCAGCTTGTCGGGGTTTGGGAACACTGAAGCTTTCTTT
TRBV7-8	.	.	17	TRBJ2-1	CASSPRGGSGRNNEQFF	TGTGCCAGCAGCCCTAGAGGGGGTTCGGGGAGGAACAATGAGCAGTTCTTC
TRBV3-1/TRBV3-2	.	.	13	TRBJ2-1	CASSQTIANEQFF	TGTGCCAGCAGCCAAACCATAGCAAATGAGCAGTTCTTC
TRBV3-1/TRBV3-2	TRBD1	few	12	TRBJ2-7	CASRLTGSEQYF	TGTGCCAGCAGGCTGACAGGGAGCGAGCAGTACTTC
TRBV18	.	once	14	TRBJ1-1	CASSPRPENTEAFF	TGTGCCAGCTCACCAAGGCCGGAGAACACTGAAGCTTTCTTT
TRBV7-8	.	.	15	TRBJ2-1	CASNGDGLSYNEQFF	TGTGCCAGCAACGGGGACGGACTCTCCTACAATGAGCAGTTCTTC
TRBV4-1	.	few	17	TRBJ1-5	CASSLTILRGSNQPQHF	TGCGCCAGCAGCCTCACTATACTAAGGGGGAGCAATCAGCCCCAGCATTTT
TRBV28	TRBD1	.	14	TRBJ1-5	CASKSQGFNQPQHF	TGTGCCAGCAAATCACAGGGGTTCAATCAGCCCCAGCATTTT
TRBV5-4	.	.	14	TRBJ2-1	CASSFKKGWDEQFF	TGTGCCAGCAGCTTTAAAAAGGGGTGGGATGAGCAGTTCTTC
TRBV11-2	.	.	16	TRBJ1-3	CASSFLSSGQGNTIYF	TGTGCCAGCAGCTTCCTCTCTTCTGGGCAGGGAAACACCATATATTTT
TRBV19	.	.	14	TRBJ1-1	CASSIKEVHSEAFF	TGTGCCAGTAGTATAAAGGAGGTCCATTCTGAAGCTTTCTTT
TRBV6-1	TRBD1	.	13	TRBJ2-2	CASSEQGVGELFF	TGTGCCAGCAGTGAACAGGGGGTCGGGGAGCTGTTTTTT
TRBV6-1	.	.	13	TRBJ2-7	CASSEFLKYEQYF	TGTGCCAGCAGTGAATTCCTGAAATACGAGCAGTACTTC